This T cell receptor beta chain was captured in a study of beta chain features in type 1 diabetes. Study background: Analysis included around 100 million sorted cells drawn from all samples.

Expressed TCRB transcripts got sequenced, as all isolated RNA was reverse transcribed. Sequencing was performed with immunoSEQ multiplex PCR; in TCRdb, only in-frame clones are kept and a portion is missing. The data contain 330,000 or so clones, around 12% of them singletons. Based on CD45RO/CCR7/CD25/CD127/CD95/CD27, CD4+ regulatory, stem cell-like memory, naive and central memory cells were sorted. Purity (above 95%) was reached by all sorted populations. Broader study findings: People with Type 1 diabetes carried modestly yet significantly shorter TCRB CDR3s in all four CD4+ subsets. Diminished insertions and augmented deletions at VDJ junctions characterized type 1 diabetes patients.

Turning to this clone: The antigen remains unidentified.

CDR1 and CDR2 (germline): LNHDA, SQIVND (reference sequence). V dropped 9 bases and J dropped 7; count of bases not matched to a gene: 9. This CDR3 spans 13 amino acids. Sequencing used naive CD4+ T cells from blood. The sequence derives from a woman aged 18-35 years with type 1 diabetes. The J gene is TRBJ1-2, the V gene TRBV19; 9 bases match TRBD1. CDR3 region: CASEDRGKLGYTF. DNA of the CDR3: TGTGCCAGCGAAGACAGGGGGAAGCTTGGCTACACCTTC.